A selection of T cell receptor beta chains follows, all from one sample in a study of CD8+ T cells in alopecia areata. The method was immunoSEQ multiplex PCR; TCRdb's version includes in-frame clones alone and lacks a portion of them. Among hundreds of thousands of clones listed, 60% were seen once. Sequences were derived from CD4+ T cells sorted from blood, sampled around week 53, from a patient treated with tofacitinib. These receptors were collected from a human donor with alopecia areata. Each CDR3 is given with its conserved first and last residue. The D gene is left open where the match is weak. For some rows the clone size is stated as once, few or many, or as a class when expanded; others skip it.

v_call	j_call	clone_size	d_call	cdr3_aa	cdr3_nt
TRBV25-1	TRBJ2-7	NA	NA	CASGGGGNYEQYF	TGTGCCAGTGGAGGGGGAGGGAACTACGAGCAGTACTTC
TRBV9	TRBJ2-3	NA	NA	CASSSAGLLAQYF	TGTGCCAGCAGCTCAGCGGGTCTCTTGGCGCAGTATTTT
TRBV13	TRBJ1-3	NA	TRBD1	CASRKGTGVGNTIYF	TGTGCCAGCAGAAAGGGGACAGGAGTTGGAAACACCATATATTTT
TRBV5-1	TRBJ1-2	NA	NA	CASRSGRRILPASYGYTF	TGCGCCAGCAGGTCAGGTCGGAGGATACTCCCGGCCTCTTATGGCTACACCTTC
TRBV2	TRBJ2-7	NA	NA	CASSGGLQSLTPYEQYF	TGTGCCAGCAGTGGTGGTCTACAGAGTCTGACTCCCTACGAGCAGTACTTC
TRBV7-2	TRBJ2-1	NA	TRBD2	CASSLTVLAGNYNEQFF	TGTGCCAGCAGCTTAACGGTACTAGCGGGGAATTACAATGAGCAGTTCTTC
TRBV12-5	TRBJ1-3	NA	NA	CASGLHVGRNTIYF	TGTGCTAGTGGCCTCCACGTCGGTAGAAACACCATATATTTT
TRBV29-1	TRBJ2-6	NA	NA	CSTRGGPSGANVLTF	TGCAGTACTAGGGGGGGCCCCTCTGGGGCCAACGTCCTGACTTTC
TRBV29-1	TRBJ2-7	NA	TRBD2	CSVTTSGGVNEQYF	TGCAGCGTGACGACTAGCGGGGGAGTAAACGAGCAGTACTTC
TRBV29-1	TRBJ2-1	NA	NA	CSAYSGAIHEQFF	TGCAGCGCCTACTCGGGGGCCATCCATGAGCAGTTCTTC
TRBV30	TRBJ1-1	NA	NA	CAWSPGRATEAFF	TGTGCCTGGAGCCCTGGCAGGGCCACTGAAGCTTTCTTT
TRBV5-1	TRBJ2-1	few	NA	CASSLDANEQFF	TGCGCCAGCAGCTTGGATGCCAATGAGCAGTTCTTC
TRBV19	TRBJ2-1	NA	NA	CASSTRPSEQFF	TGTGCCAGTAGTACCCGACCATCCGAGCAGTTCTTC
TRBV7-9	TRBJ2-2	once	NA	CASSEDTYTGELFF	TGTGCCAGCAGCGAAGACACATACACCGGGGAGCTGTTTTTT
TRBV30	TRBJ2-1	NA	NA	CALLGYYNEQFF	TGTGCCTTGTTGGGATACTACAATGAGCAGTTCTTC
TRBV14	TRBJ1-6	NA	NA	CASSQKRTASYNSPLHF	TGTGCCAGCAGCCAAAAGAGGACAGCCTCCTATAATTCACCCCTCCACTTT
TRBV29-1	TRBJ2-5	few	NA	CSVQSSGMQTQYF	TGCAGCGTTCAGTCTTCAGGGATGCAGACCCAGTACTTC
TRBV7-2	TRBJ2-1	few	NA	CASSPWATDPHEQFF	TGTGCCAGCAGCCCGTGGGCTACCGACCCTCATGAGCAGTTCTTC
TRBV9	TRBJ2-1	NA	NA	CASSVGTVSNEQFF	TGTGCCAGCAGCGTAGGGACAGTCAGCAATGAGCAGTTCTTC
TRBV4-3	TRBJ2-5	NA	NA	CASSHLPGEGGQEGQYF	TGCGCCAGCAGCCATCTCCCTGGTGAAGGAGGGCAAGAGGGCCAGTACTTC
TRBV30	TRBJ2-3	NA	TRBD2	CAWTLGRGGPDTQYF	TGTGCCTGGACCCTTGGTAGGGGAGGGCCAGATACGCAGTATTTT
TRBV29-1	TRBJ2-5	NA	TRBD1	CSVTTGGETQYF	TGCAGCGTCACGACAGGGGGAGAGACCCAGTACTTC
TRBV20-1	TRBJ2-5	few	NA	CSARGGETQYF	TGCAGTGCTAGGGGGGGAGAGACCCAGTACTTC
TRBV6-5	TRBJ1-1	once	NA	CASSYVPGNTEAFF	TGTGCCAGCAGTTACGTCCCAGGGAACACTGAAGCTTTCTTT
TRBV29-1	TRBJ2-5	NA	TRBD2	CSVARDQRGTGTQYF	TGCAGCGTTGCCAGGGACCAGCGGGGCACGGGGACCCAGTACTTC
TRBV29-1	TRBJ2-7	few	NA	CSGRVGYEQYF	TGCAGCGGGCGGGTCGGCTACGAGCAGTACTTC
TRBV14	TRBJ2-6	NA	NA	CASSRFGANVLTF	TGTGCCAGCAGCCGGTTTGGGGCCAACGTCCTGACTTTC
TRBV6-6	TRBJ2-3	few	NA	CASSYGELAAQYF	TGTGCCAGCAGTTACGGCGAGCTAGCAGCGCAGTATTTT
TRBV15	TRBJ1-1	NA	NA	CATSRDMGPNTEAFF	TGTGCCACCAGCAGAGATATGGGCCCCAACACTGAAGCTTTCTTT
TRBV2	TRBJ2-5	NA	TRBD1	CASSARTGQETQYF	TGTGCCAGCAGCGCGAGGACAGGACAAGAGACCCAGTACTTC
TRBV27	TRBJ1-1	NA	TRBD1	CASSLYGQGAAFF	TGTGCCAGCAGTTTATATGGGCAGGGGGCGGCTTTCTTT
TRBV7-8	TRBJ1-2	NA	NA	CASSLGAFYGYTF	TGTGCCAGCAGCTTGGGAGCCTTCTATGGCTACACCTTC
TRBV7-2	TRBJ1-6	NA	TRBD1	CASSLMSGTGDSPLHF	TGTGCCAGCAGCTTAATGTCCGGGACAGGAGATTCACCCCTCCACTTT
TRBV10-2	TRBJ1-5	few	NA	CASSAGGGGNQPQHF	TGCGCCAGCAGCGCAGGAGGGGGAGGCAATCAGCCCCAGCATTTT
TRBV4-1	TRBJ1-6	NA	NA	CASSLEVRGNSPLHF	TGCGCCAGCAGTTTGGAAGTCCGGGGTAATTCACCCCTCCACTTT
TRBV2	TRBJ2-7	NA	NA	CASSGVSSYEQYF	TGTGCCAGCAGTGGGGTGAGCTCCTACGAGCAGTACTTC
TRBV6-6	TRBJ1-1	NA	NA	CASIRGAEAFF	TGTGCCAGCATTCGGGGGGCTGAAGCTTTCTTT
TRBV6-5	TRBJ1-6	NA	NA	CASSYRRLSDSPLHF	TGTGCCAGCAGCTACCGACGGCTGAGTGATTCACCCCTCCACTTT
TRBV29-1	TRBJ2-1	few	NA	CSVLAFGETSHNEQFF	TGCAGCGTTTTGGCTTTCGGGGAAACCTCCCACAATGAGCAGTTCTTC
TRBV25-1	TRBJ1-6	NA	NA	CASMGTGRGSPLHF	TGTGCCAGCATGGGTACAGGAAGAGGGTCACCCCTCCACTTT
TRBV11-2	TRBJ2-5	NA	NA	CASSQEPPQYF	TGTGCCAGCAGCCAAGAGCCGCCCCAGTACTTC
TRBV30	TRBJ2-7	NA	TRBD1	CAWRRQGNSYEQYF	TGTGCCTGGAGGCGACAGGGAAACTCCTACGAGCAGTACTTC
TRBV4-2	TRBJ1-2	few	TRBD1	CASSARVWTGTHYGYTF	TGTGCCAGCAGCGCTCGAGTATGGACAGGAACTCACTATGGCTACACCTTC
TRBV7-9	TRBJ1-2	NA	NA	CASSPGTVNYGYTF	TGTGCCAGCAGCCCAGGGACGGTTAACTATGGCTACACCTTC
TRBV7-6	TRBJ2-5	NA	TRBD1	CASSLDRGLETQYF	TGTGCCAGCAGCCTTGACAGGGGGCTAGAGACCCAGTACTTC
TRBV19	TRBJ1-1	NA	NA	CASSAGRLNTEAFF	TGTGCCAGTAGTGCCGGACGTTTGAACACTGAAGCTTTCTTT
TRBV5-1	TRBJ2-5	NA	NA	CASSLMRETQYF	TGCGCCAGCAGCTTGATGCGAGAGACCCAGTACTTC
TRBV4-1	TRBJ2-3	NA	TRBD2	CASSHSSGEDTQYF	TGCGCCAGCAGCCACTCTAGCGGGGAAGATACGCAGTATTTT
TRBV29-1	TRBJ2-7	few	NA	CSVAGSQVNYEQYF	TGCAGCGTTGCCGGAAGCCAGGTCAACTACGAGCAGTACTTC
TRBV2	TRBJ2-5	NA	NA	CASSADFRETQYF	TGTGCCAGCAGTGCGGACTTTAGAGAGACCCAGTACTTC
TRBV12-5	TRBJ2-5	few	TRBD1	CASGRQGDSETQYF	TGTGCTAGTGGTCGACAGGGTGATTCAGAGACCCAGTACTTC
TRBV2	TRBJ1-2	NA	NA	CASSPSARVNYGYTF	TGTGCCAGCAGTCCCTCCGCCAGAGTGAACTATGGCTACACCTTC
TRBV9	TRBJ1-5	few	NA	CASSATGSNQPQHF	TGTGCCAGCAGCGCGACAGGAAGCAATCAGCCCCAGCATTTT
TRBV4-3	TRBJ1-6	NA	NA	CASSQGLERTAPLHF	TGCGCCAGCAGCCAAGGTTTGGAGAGGACGGCACCCCTCCACTTT
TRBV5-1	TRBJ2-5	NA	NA	CASSETVRGTQYF	TGCGCCAGCAGCGAGACAGTCAGAGGGACCCAGTACTTC
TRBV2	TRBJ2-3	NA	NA	CASSDRDLYTDTQYF	TGTGCCAGCAGTGACCGGGACTTATACACAGATACGCAGTATTTT
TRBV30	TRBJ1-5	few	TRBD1	CAWSVGTGSNQPQHF	TGTGCCTGGAGTGTGGGGACAGGGAGCAATCAGCCCCAGCATTTT
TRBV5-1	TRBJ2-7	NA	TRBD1	CASSLAGTGSYEQYF	TGCGCCAGCAGCTTGGCCGGGACAGGCTCCTACGAGCAGTACTTC